One sample yielded the 7 T cell receptor beta chains listed below, sequenced in a study of metastatic and nonmetastatic thyroid tumors. TCRdb ran MiXCR on the PCR reads. The data contain 85,000 to 95,000 clones, more than 12% of them singletons. Thyroid surgery was performed in patients who had received no treatment beforehand. Material: blood. The source of these receptors is a female donor with papillary thyroid cancer or a benign thyroid nodule (not recorded which). Some clones in this sample may be carry-over from other donors' samples.

This clone was observed many times. The V call is TRBV2, the J call TRBJ2-1; possibly TRBD1 for D (5 bases). This CDR3 has 14 amino acids. Per the germline V gene, CDR1 is SNHLY and CDR2 is FYNNEI. The V end was cut by 2 bases, the J end by 6 bases, with 11 bases between. The CDR3 sequence is CASSEMQGRNEQFF. The DNA of the CDR3 is TGTGCCAGCAGTGAAATGCAGGGCCGCAATGAGCAGTTCTTC.

This clone was counted at least ten times. V usage is TRBV6-1 and J usage is TRBJ2-5, with 7 bases fitting TRBD2. The CDR3 has 14 residues. The V gene end was trimmed by 6 bases and the J gene end by 2 bases; junction bases not matched to a gene: 6. CDR1 is MNHNS and CDR2 is SASEGT in the germline V gene. The CDR3 is CASRRGDPQETQYF. The CDR3 nucleotides are TGTGCCAGCAGACGGGGGGACCCTCAAGAGACCCAGTACTTC.

This clone was counted only a few times. The J gene is TRBJ2-3, the V gene TRBV5-1, with 11 bases lining up with TRBD2. The CDR3 sequence is 15 residues long. V lost 4 bases and J lost 3; bases outside the gene matches: 4. Looked up from germline, CDR1 is SGHRS and CDR2 is YFSETQ. The CDR3: CASSTSSGGTDTQYF. The CDR3 DNA follows: TGCGCCAGCAGCACCTCTAGCGGGGGGACAGATACGCAGTATTTT.

On this clone: A much bigger clone sits one base away, suggesting this may be a read error. The sample carries other DNA sequences with the same CDR3. This chain connects TRBV5-4 to TRBJ2-3; 9 bases are a match to TRBD2. The V gene's germline CDR1 is SGHNT and CDR2 YYREEE (reference sequence). CDR3 length: 18 amino acids. CDR3 coding DNA: TGTGCCAGCAGCTTGGAAGGCGGGGGGGGTCGGTCGGCAGATACACAGTATTTT. Residues: CASSLEGGGGRSADTQYF.

This clone occurred many times. For the CDR3, the DNA is TGTGCCAGCAGTGATCGCATGGGAGAAAAACTGTTTTTT. It encodes CASSDRMGEKLFF. V usage is TRBV2 and J usage is TRBJ1-4; no clear D. V was pared by 3 bases and J by 8 bases, with 10 bases between. Per the germline V gene, CDR1 is SNHLY and CDR2 is FYNNEI. The CDR3 is 13 residues long.

This clone was counted ten times or more. The rearrangement joins TRBV5-1 to TRBJ2-7; 9 bases map to TRBD1. The germline V gene encodes CDR1 SGHRS and CDR2 YFSETQ. The CDR3 runs to 16 residues. J was trimmed by 3 bases and V by 2 bases; bases with no gene match: 9. The CDR3 sequence: CASSFGATGGSYEQYF. The CDR3 DNA follows: TGCGCCAGCAGCTTTGGCGCTACAGGGGGCAGCTACGAGCAGTACTTC.

This clone was detected ten times or more. As DNA, the CDR3 is TGTGCCTGGAGTGTACGTCTAGCGGGGCTACCAGATACGCAGTATTTT. This encodes CAWSVRLAGLPDTQYF. The chain is built from TRBV30 and TRBJ2-3, with TRBD2 matching 9 bases. The CDR3 is made up of 16 amino acids. V lost 0 bases to trimming and J lost 4 bases; unmatched junction nucleotides: 8. The germline gives CDR1 GTSNPN, CDR2 SVGIG (reference sequence).